These T cell receptor beta chains were read from a single sample in a study of beta chain features in type 1 diabetes. Profiling relied on immunoSEQ multiplex PCR, and the TCRdb table lists in-frame clones only, not all of them. Seen here are approximately 250,000 clones, 9.5% to 13% observed once, and the top ten hold about 0.018%. What was sequenced was naive CD4+ T cells from blood. The origin of the receptors is a man between 25 and 39 years old with type 1 diabetes. Each CDR3 is given with its conserved first and last residue. Fields, in order: J gene, clone size, V gene, D gene, CDR3 DNA, CDR3 protein. D genes are given only for firm matches. Size values are once, few and many counts, or a class for expanded clones, and some rows have none.

>TRBJ1-4|few|TRBV7-9|.
TGTGCCAGCAGCTCCCGACAGTTTAATGAAAAACTGTTTTTT
CASSSRQFNEKLFF
>TRBJ2-2|.|TRBV30|TRBD1
TGTGCCTGGGCCCCCCGGGACAGGGGGCGCGGGGAGCTGTTTTTT
CAWAPRDRGRGELFF
>TRBJ2-7|few|TRBV19|TRBD1
TGTGCCAGATTACCGGGACAGGGAATCTACGAGCAGTACTTC
CARLPGQGIYEQYF
>TRBJ2-1|.|TRBV9|.
TGTGCCAGCAGCCCCCATGGGGGGGGCGCCCCCAATGAGCAGTTCTTC
CASSPHGGGAPNEQFF
>TRBJ2-1|.|TRBV7-3|TRBD2
TGTGCCAGCAGCTCGCCGGGACTAGCGGGGGAGGAGCAGTTCTTC
CASSSPGLAGEEQFF
>TRBJ2-7|few|TRBV9|TRBD1
TGTGCCAGCAGCGCTGAGACAGGGAGAGGGGCCGAGCAGTACTTC
CASSAETGRGAEQYF
>TRBJ2-2|.|TRBV18|.
TGTGCCAGCTCACCATCAGACACCGGGGAGCTGTTTTTT
CASSPSDTGELFF
>TRBJ1-1|few|TRBV7-2|.
TGTGCCAGCAGCTTAGCGGTTGCGGCGCTGAACACTGAAGCTTTCTTT
CASSLAVAALNTEAFF
>TRBJ2-1|few|TRBV11-2|.
TGTGCCAGCAGCCTAATGTACTCCAATGAGCAGTTCTTC
CASSLMYSNEQFF
>TRBJ2-1|few|TRBV2|.
TGTGCCAGCAACCTGGAGAGCTCCTACAATGAGCAGTTCTTC
CASNLESSYNEQFF
>TRBJ2-1|few|TRBV18|TRBD1
TGTGCCAGCTCACCCCGGGACAGGGAAAAGGAGCAGTTCTTC
CASSPRDREKEQFF
>TRBJ2-7|few|TRBV5-1|TRBD2
TGCGCCAGCAGCTTGGGGACTAGCGGGGTCGAGCAGTACTTC
CASSLGTSGVEQYF
>TRBJ2-5|few|TRBV27|.
TGTGCCAGCAGTTTATTGGGGGCTGGGGTGGAGACCCAGTACTTC
CASSLLGAGVETQYF
>TRBJ2-5|few|TRBV11-2|.
TGTGCCAGCAGCCCCCGGCCCGGCCAGGGGACCCAGTACTTC
CASSPRPGQGTQYF
>TRBJ2-5|.|TRBV7-9|.
TGTGCCAGCAGCGAACAGGTTGCGGAGACCCAGTACTTC
CASSEQVAETQYF
>TRBJ2-7|few|TRBV14|TRBD2
TGTGCCAGCAGCCAAGGAGTAGGGAGGGTGCAGTACTTC
CASSQGVGRVQYF
>TRBJ2-2|once|TRBV6-5|TRBD1
TGTGCCAGCAGTCGACAGGGCCTGAACACCGGGGAGCTGTTTTTT
CASSRQGLNTGELFF
>TRBJ2-1|.|TRBV7-2|TRBD2
TGTGCCAGCAGCATAGCGGGGGGGCCCTACAATGAGCAGTTCTTC
CASSIAGGPYNEQFF
>TRBJ1-2|few|TRBV5-6|TRBD1
TGTGCCAGCAGCCCGGGACAGAGCCCGCTCACCTTC
CASSPGQSPLTF
>TRBJ1-4|.|TRBV28|.
TGTGCCAGCAGTCAAGGACAGATAAATGAAAAACTGTTTTTT
CASSQGQINEKLFF
>TRBJ2-3|.|TRBV27|TRBD2
TGTGCCAGCAGTTCTTTCCCCCGTAGCGGGGGGGCCCAAGATACGCAGTATTTT
CASSSFPRSGGAQDTQYF
>TRBJ2-7|.|TRBV19|TRBD2
TGTGCCAGTAGGGAGCGGGGTTCTGCCTACGAGCAGTACTTC
CASRERGSAYEQYF
>TRBJ2-7|few|TRBV5-1|TRBD2
TGCGCCAGCAGCTTGGCCGCGGGGGAGTACGAGCAGTACTTC
CASSLAAGEYEQYF
>TRBJ1-2|few|TRBV2|.
TGTGCCAGCAGTGATCGCAGTCACTATGGCTACACCTTC
CASSDRSHYGYTF
>TRBJ2-5|.|TRBV7-9|TRBD1
TGTGCCAGCAGCTTAAGGGGGCGAGATCAAGAGACCCAGTACTTC
CASSLRGRDQETQYF
>TRBJ2-3|.|TRBV7-2|TRBD2
TGTGCCAGCAGCTTCGTAGCGGGGGGGCGGGATACGCAGTATTTT
CASSFVAGGRDTQYF
>TRBJ2-5|.|TRBV5-4|TRBD2
TGTGCCAGCAGCCCCGGGACTAGCGGGGCCCCAGGGGAGACCCAGTACTTC
CASSPGTSGAPGETQYF
>TRBJ1-6|.|TRBV7-9|TRBD1
TGTGCCAGCAGTCCAGGTGGACAGGGGAATTCACCCCTCCACTTT
CASSPGGQGNSPLHF
>TRBJ1-5|.|TRBV2|TRBD1
TGTGCCACCTCGGACAGGGAGGAGGGTCAGCCCCAGCATTTT
CATSDREEGQPQHF
>TRBJ2-2|.|TRBV5-1|.
TGCGCCAGCAGCTTTCGGAGGCAGTTTAACACCGGGGAGCTGTTTTTT
CASSFRRQFNTGELFF
>TRBJ2-7|.|TRBV10-3|TRBD1
TGTGCCATCAGGGGACAGGGGGACGAGCAGTACTTC
CAIRGQGDEQYF
>TRBJ1-6|.|TRBV25-1|TRBD1
TGTGCCAGCAGTGATACGACAGGGGGCAATTCACCCCTCCACTTT
CASSDTTGGNSPLHF
>TRBJ2-1|.|TRBV5-1|TRBD1
TGCGCCAGCAGCTTGGGGGACAGCACGTTCAATGAGCAGTTCTTC
CASSLGDSTFNEQFF
>TRBJ2-4|.|TRBV15|.
TGTGCCACCAGCAGAGATGGCCAGGGAAACATTCAGTACTTC
CATSRDGQGNIQYF
>TRBJ2-1|.|TRBV18|.
TGTGCCAGCTCACCGGTGAGCTCCTACAATGAGCAGTTCTTC
CASSPVSSYNEQFF
>TRBJ1-1|.|TRBV4-2|.
TGTGCCAGCAGCCGAGAGACCCGGGTAGCTTTCTTT
CASSRETRVAFF
>TRBJ2-2|.|TRBV6-6|.
TGTGCCAGCAGTTACTCACAGGTCGCGAACACCGGGGAGCTGTTTTTT
CASSYSQVANTGELFF
>TRBJ2-7|few|TRBV9|TRBD1
TGTGCCAGCAGCGCGGGGGACAGGGGTTACTACGAGCAGTACTTC
CASSAGDRGYYEQYF
>TRBJ2-5|few|TRBV11-2|TRBD2
TGTGCCAGCAGCTTCGGAGTCCTTGGCGGGGGGCCTGGGGAGACCCAGTACTTC
CASSFGVLGGGPGETQYF
>TRBJ2-5|few|TRBV7-9|.
TGTGCCAGCAGCTTTAACACAGGGTGGGGAGAGACCCAGTACTTC
CASSFNTGWGETQYF
>TRBJ1-2|.|TRBV6-5|TRBD1
TGTGCCAGCAGTTCTACAGGGGGCGGCGGCTACACCTTC
CASSSTGGGGYTF
>TRBJ2-7|.|TRBV5-1|TRBD1
TGCGCCAGCAGCTTGGCCGGGACAGGGAAACTACTGTACTTC
CASSLAGTGKLLYF
>TRBJ2-5|.|TRBV5-6|.
TGTGCCAGCAGCTTAACGCGGCAGACCCAGTACTTC
CASSLTRQTQYF
>TRBJ2-3|few|TRBV5-1|TRBD2
TGCGCCAGCAGCGCGCTAGCGGCGGCGACAGATACGCAGTATTTT
CASSALAAATDTQYF
>TRBJ2-7|.|TRBV6-6|TRBD2
TGTGCCAGCAGTCCCGCTAGCGGAGCCTACGAGCAGTACTTC
CASSPASGAYEQYF
>TRBJ2-5|.|TRBV5-1|.
TGCGCCAGCAGCTTACGGCAGGGTGAGACCCAGTACTTC
CASSLRQGETQYF
>TRBJ2-7|.|TRBV5-1|TRBD2
TGCGCCAGCAGCTGGGGAGGGGAGGTCTACGAGCAGTACTTC
CASSWGGEVYEQYF
>TRBJ2-7|few|TRBV7-2|TRBD2
TGTGCCAGCAGCGAGACTAGCGGGGGGACCTACGAGCAGTACTTC
CASSETSGGTYEQYF
>TRBJ2-4|.|TRBV4-1|.
TGCGCCAGCAGCCAGCCGGTTGGAGAAGCCAAAAACATTCAGTACTTC
CASSQPVGEAKNIQYF
>TRBJ1-4|.|TRBV5-1|.
TGCGCCAGCAGCTTTCGGGGGTTAGGTGAAAAACTGTTTTTT
CASSFRGLGEKLFF
>TRBJ2-3|.|TRBV5-1|TRBD1
TGCGCCAGCAGCTTTGGCGGACAGGGGGCAGATACGCAGTATTTT
CASSFGGQGADTQYF